These T cell receptor beta chains were read from a single sample in a study of CD8 T cells in ankylosing spondylitis. A single record per CDR3 protein comes from TCRdb applying MiXCR to the 5' RACE reads. The profile shows 400,000 or so distinct CDR3 sequences, 25% to 30% of them singletons. Source material: blood, either unsorted or a sorted T cell fraction (not recorded which). The receptor set was obtained from a male donor with ankylosing spondylitis. Both conserved end residues are part of each CDR3. Each record gives: D gene, J gene, clone size, V gene, CDR3 DNA, CDR3 protein. D genes are given only for firm matches. Not every row has a clone size; where given, it reads once, few, many or a size class.

>NA|TRBJ2-1|NA|TRBV2
TGTGCCAGCAGAGACGGCCCCTTCGTCAACAATGAGCAGTTCTTC
CASRDGPFVNNEQFF
>TRBD2|TRBJ2-7|NA|TRBV10-3
TGTGCCATCAGTGAGGGTGGCGGGAGGGCCAGGAACGAGCAGTACTTC
CAISEGGGRARNEQYF
>TRBD2|TRBJ2-7|NA|TRBV12-3/TRBV12-4
TGTGCCAGCAGTTTAGGAGCAACTAGCGTGACCTACGAGCAGTACTTC
CASSLGATSVTYEQYF
>NA|TRBJ2-3|NA|TRBV20-1
TGCAGTGCTAGAGATAAGGGACAAATCACAGATACGCAGTATTTT
CSARDKGQITDTQYF
>NA|TRBJ2-1|NA|TRBV5-1
TGCGCCAGCAGCTTGGCGGGACTCGGCTTAGAGGAGCAGTTCTTC
CASSLAGLGLEEQFF
>TRBD1|TRBJ1-3|NA|TRBV5-1
TGCGCCAGCAGCCCAGGCCAGGGGGCTGGAAACACCATATATTTT
CASSPGQGAGNTIYF
>NA|TRBJ1-3|NA|TRBV20-1
TGCAGTGCTAGAGATGGGGGCTCTGGAAACACCATATATTTT
CSARDGGSGNTIYF
>TRBD2|TRBJ2-2|few|TRBV7-8
TGTGCCAGCAGATGGGGAGTCGGACTAGCGGGGCCCGCGAACACCGGGGAGCTGTTTTTT
CASRWGVGLAGPANTGELFF
>TRBD1|TRBJ1-6|NA|TRBV20-1
TGCAGTGCAAAGACAGGGGGTAATTCACCCCTCCACTTT
CSAKTGGNSPLHF
>NA|TRBJ2-7|NA|TRBV6-1
TGTGCCAGCATAAAGGGGACAACACAATTCTACGAGCAGTACTTC
CASIKGTTQFYEQYF
>NA|TRBJ2-3|NA|TRBV29-1
TGCAGCGTTGATGGGAGAGTTGGCGCAGATACGCAGTATTTT
CSVDGRVGADTQYF
>TRBD1|TRBJ1-2|once|TRBV20-1
TGCAGGACGGGACAGATGGAAAGTGGCTACACCTTC
CRTGQMESGYTF
>TRBD2|TRBJ2-1|NA|TRBV27
TGTGCCAGCAGTTTATATTCGGCTAGCGGGGACAATGAGCAGTTCTTC
CASSLYSASGDNEQFF
>NA|TRBJ2-4|NA|TRBV7-9
TGTGCCAGCAGCCCACTTATTAACATTCAGTACTTC
CASSPLINIQYF
>TRBD2|TRBJ2-1|NA|TRBV20-1
TGCAGTGCGACCGGGACTAGCGCTTTCGGTGAGCAGTTCTTC
CSATGTSAFGEQFF
>NA|TRBJ2-7|many|TRBV5-6
TGTGCCAGCAGTTTCAACCGGGACACCTTCATCGAGCAGTACTTC
CASSFNRDTFIEQYF
>NA|TRBJ2-6|few|TRBV7-2
TGTGCCAGCAGCTTCCTGCCGGGTTCTGGGGCCAACGTCCTGACTTTC
CASSFLPGSGANVLTF
>TRBD2|TRBJ2-3|few|TRBV11-2
TGTGCCAGCAGCCCCCTTAGTAGCGGGAGGGCTAGCACAGATACGCAGTATTTT
CASSPLSSGRASTDTQYF
>NA|TRBJ1-1|few|TRBV7-2
TGTGCCAGCAGCTTACCCGGGGACACTGAAGCTTTCTTT
CASSLPGDTEAFF
>NA|TRBJ2-1|NA|TRBV14
TGTGCCAGCAGCCAAGATGGTGGGTCCAACTACAATGAGCAGTTCTTC
CASSQDGGSNYNEQFF
>NA|TRBJ2-7|NA|TRBV2
TGTGCCAGCAGTGAAGCCAGGGGAGACTACGAGCAGTACTTC
CASSEARGDYEQYF
>TRBD1|TRBJ2-2|NA|TRBV6-1
TGTGCCAGCAGTGAACAGGGGGCATTGAGCGGGGAGCTGTTTTTT
CASSEQGALSGELFF
>NA|TRBJ1-5|few|TRBV20-1
TGCAGTGCTAGATACCGCGCAGGGAGGAATCAGCCCCAGCATTTT
CSARYRAGRNQPQHF
>NA|TRBJ2-3|NA|TRBV5-1
TGCGCCAGCAGTTCAGCGGGCTATAGCACAGATACGCAGTATTTT
CASSSAGYSTDTQYF
>NA|TRBJ2-2|NA|TRBV3-1
NA
CASSPLANLDRGRPPGSCFF
>TRBD2|TRBJ2-1|NA|TRBV20-1
TGCAGTGCATTGACTAGCGGGAGAGTCTATGAGCAGTTCTTC
CSALTSGRVYEQFF
>NA|TRBJ2-2|few|TRBV6-2/TRBV6-3
TGTGCCAGCAGTTACTCGAAAAATTACAACGGCGAGCTGTTTTTT
CASSYSKNYNGELFF
>TRBD2|TRBJ2-5|few|TRBV20-1
TGCAGTGCTAGAGATCGCGGAGCGGGGACAGAGACCCAGTACTTC
CSARDRGAGTETQYF
>TRBD2|TRBJ2-1|NA|TRBV20-1
TGCAGTGCTAGCCGTCCGGGACTAGCGGCGAATGAGCAGTTCTTC
CSASRPGLAANEQFF
>NA|TRBJ2-3|few|TRBV7-2
TGTGCCAGCAGCTTATCCGTCAGCGGCTCTAGCACAGATACGCAGTATTTT
CASSLSVSGSSTDTQYF
>NA|TRBJ2-1|many|TRBV5-1
TGCGCCAGCAGCTTGAACCCGATTGGCGGTGCCTACAATGAGCAGTTCTTC
CASSLNPIGGAYNEQFF
>NA|TRBJ2-4|few|TRBV20-1
TGCAGTGCTAGAACTTCTTTTAGAAACATTCAGTACTTC
CSARTSFRNIQYF